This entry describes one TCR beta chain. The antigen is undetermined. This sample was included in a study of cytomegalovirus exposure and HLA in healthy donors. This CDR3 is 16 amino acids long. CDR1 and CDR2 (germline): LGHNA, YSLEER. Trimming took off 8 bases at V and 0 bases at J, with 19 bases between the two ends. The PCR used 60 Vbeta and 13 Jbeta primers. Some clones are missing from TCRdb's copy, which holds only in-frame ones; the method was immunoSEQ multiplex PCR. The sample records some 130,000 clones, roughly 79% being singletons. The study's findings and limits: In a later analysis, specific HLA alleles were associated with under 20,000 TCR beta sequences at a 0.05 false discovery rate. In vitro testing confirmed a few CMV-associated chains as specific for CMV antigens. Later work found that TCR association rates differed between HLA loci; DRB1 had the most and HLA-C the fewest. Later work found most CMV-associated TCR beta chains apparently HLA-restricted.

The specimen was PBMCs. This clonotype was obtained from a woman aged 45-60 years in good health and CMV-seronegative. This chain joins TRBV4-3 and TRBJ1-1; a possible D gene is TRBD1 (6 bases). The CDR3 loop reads CASATGRSRMNTEAFF. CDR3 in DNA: TGCGCCAGCGCCACAGGGCGGTCAAGAATGAACACTGAAGCTTTCTTT.